Each of the 5 T cell receptor beta chains below was sequenced from the same sample in a study of molecular identifiers for immune sequencing clone quantification. One entry per CDR3 protein results from TCRdb running MiXCR on the PCR reads. The sample has approximately 500,000 distinct CDR3 sequences, about 22% seen once. Sequencing was carried out using naive CD8+ T cells from blood, with Jurkat cell RNA spiked in. As for subset: FACS-sorted CD8+CD4-CCR7+CD45RA+ naive T cells. The receptor source for this set is a human donor in good health. Some libraries in this study had Jurkat cell RNA spiked in.

This clonotype showed up just a few times. V gene TRBV7-9 combines with J gene TRBJ2-3, with 11 bases aligning to TRBD2. The CDR3 is 17 amino acids. Per germline, CDR1 SEHNR and CDR2 FQNEAQ (reference sequence). V lost 1 base, J lost 2 bases, and 5 bases stayed unmatched. Here the CDR3 DNA reads TGTGCCAGCAGCTTAGAACTAGCGGGGGCCCACACAGATACGCAGTATTTT. It encodes CASSLELAGAHTDTQYF.

This clonotype appeared a single time. It may be a read error: a sequence one base away is much more abundant. DNA of the CDR3: TGTACCTGGAGTCCCCTTACGCAGGGGTCCTACGAGCAGTACTTC. This translates into CTWSPLTQGSYEQYF. The chain couples TRBV30 to TRBJ2-7; D possibly corresponds to TRBD1 (6 bases). Germline V gene data show CDR1 as GTSNPN and CDR2 as SVGIG (reference sequence). The CDR3 spans 15 residues.

The chain joins TRBV13 to TRBJ2-7; possible D gene TRBD2, 6 bases. V was pared by 5 bases and J by 0 bases, with 14 bases between. This CDR3 is built from 15 residues. In germline, CDR1 is PRHDT, CDR2 FYEKMQ (reference sequence). As DNA, the CDR3 is TGTGCCAGCAGCCCGGGGGTAGCATCCTCCTACGAGCAGTACTTC. Protein: CASSPGVASSYEQYF.

With regard to this clonotype: A read error is possible here, since a much larger clone lies one base away. This sequence joins TRBV7-6 and TRBJ1-4; 7 nucleotides line up with TRBD1. This CDR3 is built from 14 residues. CDR1 is SGHVS, CDR2 FNYEAQ, per germline. CDR3 region: CASSQAGTEEKPFF. The CDR3 DNA reads as TGTGCCAGCAGTCAAGCCGGGACAGAGGAAAAACCGTTTTTT.

This clonotype was picked up a small number of times. The chain employs TRBV27 and TRBJ2-1; 7 nucleotides align to TRBD2. Germline V gene lookup returns CDR1 MNHEY and CDR2 SMNVEV (reference sequence). V was pared by 3 bases and J by 9 bases, with 11 bases of the junction left unmatched. The length of the CDR3 is 15 residues. The CDR3 DNA reads as TGTGCCAGCAGTTTTCGTTTAGGGAGCGGGGCTGAGCAGTTCTTC. This sequence encodes CASSFRLGSGAEQFF.